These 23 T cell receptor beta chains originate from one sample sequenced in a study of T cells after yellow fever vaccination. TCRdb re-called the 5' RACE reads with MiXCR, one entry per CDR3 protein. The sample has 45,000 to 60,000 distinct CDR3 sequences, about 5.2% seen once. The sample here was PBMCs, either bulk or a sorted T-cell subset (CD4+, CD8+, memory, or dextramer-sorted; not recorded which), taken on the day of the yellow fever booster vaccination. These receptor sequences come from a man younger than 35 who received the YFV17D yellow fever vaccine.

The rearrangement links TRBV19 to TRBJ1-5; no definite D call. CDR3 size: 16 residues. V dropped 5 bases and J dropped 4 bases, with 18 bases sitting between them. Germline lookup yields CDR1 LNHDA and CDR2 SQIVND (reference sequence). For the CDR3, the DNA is TGTGCCAGTAGTGCCCAGGATCTGATCGAGAATCAGCCCCAGCATTTT. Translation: CASSAQDLIENQPQHF. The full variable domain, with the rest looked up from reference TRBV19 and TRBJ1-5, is DGGITQSPKYLFRKEGQNVTLSCEQNLNHDAMYWYRQDPGQGLRLIYYSQIVNDFQKGDIAEGYSVSREKKESFPLTVTSAQKNPTAFYLCASSAQDLIENQPQHFGDGTRLSIL.

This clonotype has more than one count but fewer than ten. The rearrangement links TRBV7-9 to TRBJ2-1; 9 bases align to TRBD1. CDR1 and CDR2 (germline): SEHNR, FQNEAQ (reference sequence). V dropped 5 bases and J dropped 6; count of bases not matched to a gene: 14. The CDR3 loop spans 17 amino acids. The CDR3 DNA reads TGTGCCAGCAGCCCGCAAGGTCCGGGACAGGGTTTCAATGAGCAGTTCTTC. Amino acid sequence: CASSPQGPGQGFNEQFF.

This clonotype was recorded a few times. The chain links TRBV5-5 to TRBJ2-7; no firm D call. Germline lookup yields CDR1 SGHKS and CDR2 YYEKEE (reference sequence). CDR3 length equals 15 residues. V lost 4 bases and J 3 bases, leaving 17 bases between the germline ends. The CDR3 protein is CASSVTLATGYEQYV. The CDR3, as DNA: TGTGCCAGCAGCGTAACCTTGGCGACTGGCTACGAGCAGTACGTC.

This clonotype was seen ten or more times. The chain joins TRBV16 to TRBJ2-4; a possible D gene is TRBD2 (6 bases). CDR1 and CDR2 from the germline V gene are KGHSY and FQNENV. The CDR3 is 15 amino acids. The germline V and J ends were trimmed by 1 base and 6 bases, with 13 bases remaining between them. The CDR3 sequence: CASSQFGGNANIQYF. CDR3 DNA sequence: TGTGCCAGCAGCCAATTCGGGGGAAACGCAAACATTCAGTACTTC.

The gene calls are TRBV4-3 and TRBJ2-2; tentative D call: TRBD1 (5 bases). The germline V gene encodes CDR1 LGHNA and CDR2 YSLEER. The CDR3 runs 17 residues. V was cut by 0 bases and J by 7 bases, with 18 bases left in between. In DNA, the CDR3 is TGCGCCAGCAGCCAAGAAGTCTGGCAGGGAAGGGTCGGGGAGCTGTTTTTT. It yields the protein CASSQEVWQGRVGELFF.

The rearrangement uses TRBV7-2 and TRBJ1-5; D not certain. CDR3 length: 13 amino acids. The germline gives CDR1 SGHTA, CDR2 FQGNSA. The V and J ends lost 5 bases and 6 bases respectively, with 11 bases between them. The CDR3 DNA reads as TGTGCCAGCAGCCTGGACGGTACTCAGCCCCAGCATTTT. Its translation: CASSLDGTQPQHF.

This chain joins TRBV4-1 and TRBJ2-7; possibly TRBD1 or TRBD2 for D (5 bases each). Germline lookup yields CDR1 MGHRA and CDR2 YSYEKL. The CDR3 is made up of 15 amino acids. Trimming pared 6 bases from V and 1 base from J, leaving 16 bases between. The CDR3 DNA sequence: TGCGCCAGCAGTTACCGGGACGGAGATTCCTACGAGCAGTACTTC. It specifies CASSYRDGDSYEQYF.

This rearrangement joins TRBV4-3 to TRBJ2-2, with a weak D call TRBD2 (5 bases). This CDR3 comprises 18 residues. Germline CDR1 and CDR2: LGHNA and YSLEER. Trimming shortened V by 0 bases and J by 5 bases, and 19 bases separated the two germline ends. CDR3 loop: CASSQELRGNLRTGELFF. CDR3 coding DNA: TGCGCCAGCAGCCAAGAGCTCCGGGGTAACCTAAGGACCGGGGAGCTGTTTTTT.

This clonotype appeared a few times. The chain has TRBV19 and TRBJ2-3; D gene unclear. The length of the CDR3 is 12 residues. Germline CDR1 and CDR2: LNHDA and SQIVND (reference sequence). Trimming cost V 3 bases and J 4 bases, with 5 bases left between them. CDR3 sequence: CASSMVSDTQYF. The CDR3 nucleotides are TGTGCCAGTAGTATGGTCTCAGATACGCAGTATTTT.

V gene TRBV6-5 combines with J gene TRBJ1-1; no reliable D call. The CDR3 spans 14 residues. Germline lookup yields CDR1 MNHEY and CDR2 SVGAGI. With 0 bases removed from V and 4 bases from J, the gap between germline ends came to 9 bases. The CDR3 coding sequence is TGTGCCAGCAGTTACTCGACGTCGGGCACTGAAGCTTTCTTT. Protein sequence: CASSYSTSGTEAFF.

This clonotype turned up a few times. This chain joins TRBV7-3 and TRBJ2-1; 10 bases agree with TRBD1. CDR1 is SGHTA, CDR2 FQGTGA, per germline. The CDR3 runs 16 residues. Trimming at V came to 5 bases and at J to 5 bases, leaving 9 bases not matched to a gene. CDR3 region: CASSPRAGTGDNEQFF. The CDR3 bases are TGTGCCAGCAGCCCAAGGGCCGGGACAGGGGACAATGAGCAGTTCTTC.

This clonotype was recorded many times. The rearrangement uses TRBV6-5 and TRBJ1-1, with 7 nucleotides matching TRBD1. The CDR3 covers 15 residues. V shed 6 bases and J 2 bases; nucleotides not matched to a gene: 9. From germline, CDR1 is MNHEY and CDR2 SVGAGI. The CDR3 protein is CASRPTAGGNTEAFF. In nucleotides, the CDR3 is TGTGCCAGCAGGCCCACAGCAGGGGGTAACACTGAAGCTTTCTTT.

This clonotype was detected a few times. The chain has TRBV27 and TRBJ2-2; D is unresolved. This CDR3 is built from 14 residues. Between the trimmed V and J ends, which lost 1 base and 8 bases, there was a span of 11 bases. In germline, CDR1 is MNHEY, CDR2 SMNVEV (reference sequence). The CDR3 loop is CASSLLGIRGELFF. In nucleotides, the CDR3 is TGTGCCAGCAGTTTATTGGGTATTCGGGGGGAGCTGTTTTTT.

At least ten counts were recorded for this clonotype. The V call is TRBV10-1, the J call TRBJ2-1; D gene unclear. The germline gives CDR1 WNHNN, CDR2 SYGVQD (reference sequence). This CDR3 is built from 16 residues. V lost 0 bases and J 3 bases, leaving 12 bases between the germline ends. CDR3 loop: CASSESSVGLYNEQFF. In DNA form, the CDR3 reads TGCGCCAGCAGTGAGTCTTCCGTCGGCCTCTACAATGAGCAGTTCTTC.

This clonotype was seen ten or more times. CDR3 DNA: TGCGCCAGCAGCTTGGATGGATTCGCGAACACTGAAGCTTTCTTT. Protein product: CASSLDGFANTEAFF. The V and J genes are TRBV5-1 and TRBJ1-1; the D is unclear. Germline V gives CDR1 SGHRS, CDR2 YFSETQ. This CDR3 comprises 15 residues. V dropped 0 bases and J dropped 1 base, with 10 bases sitting between them.

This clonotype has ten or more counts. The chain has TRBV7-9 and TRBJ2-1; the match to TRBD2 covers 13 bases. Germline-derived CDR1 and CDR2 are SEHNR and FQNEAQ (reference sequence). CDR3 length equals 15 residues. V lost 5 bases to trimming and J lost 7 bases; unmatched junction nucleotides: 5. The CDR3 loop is CASSRTSGGSNEQFF. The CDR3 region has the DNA TGTGCCAGCAGCCGGACTAGCGGGGGTTCGAATGAGCAGTTCTTC.

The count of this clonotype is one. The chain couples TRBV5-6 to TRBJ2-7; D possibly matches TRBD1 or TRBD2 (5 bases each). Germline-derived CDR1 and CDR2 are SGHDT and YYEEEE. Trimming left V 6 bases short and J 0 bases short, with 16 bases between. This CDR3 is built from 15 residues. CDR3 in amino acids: CASTSGTSGSYEQYV. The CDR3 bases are TGTGCCAGCACGTCCGGGACGTCGGGCTCCTACGAGCAGTACGTC.

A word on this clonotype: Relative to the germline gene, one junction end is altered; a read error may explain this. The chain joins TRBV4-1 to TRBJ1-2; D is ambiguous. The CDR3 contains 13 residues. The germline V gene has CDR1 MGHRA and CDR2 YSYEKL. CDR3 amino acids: CASSQDNNYAYTF. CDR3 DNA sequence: TGCGCCAGCAGCCAAGATAATAACTATGCCTACACCTTC.

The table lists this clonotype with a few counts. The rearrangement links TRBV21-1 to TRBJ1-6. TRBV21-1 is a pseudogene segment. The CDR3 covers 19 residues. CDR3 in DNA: TGTGCCAGCAGCAAAGAAAAGGGAACTCGTAGGGTTTGTGATTCACCCCTCCACTTT. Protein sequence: CASSKEKGTRRVCDSPLHF.

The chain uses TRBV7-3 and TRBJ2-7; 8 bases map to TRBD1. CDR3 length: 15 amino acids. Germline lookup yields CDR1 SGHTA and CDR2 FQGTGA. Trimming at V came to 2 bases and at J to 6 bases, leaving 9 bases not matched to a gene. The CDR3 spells CASSLFSAGGSEQYF. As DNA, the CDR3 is TGTGCCAGCAGCTTATTTTCGGCAGGGGGCTCCGAGCAGTACTTC.

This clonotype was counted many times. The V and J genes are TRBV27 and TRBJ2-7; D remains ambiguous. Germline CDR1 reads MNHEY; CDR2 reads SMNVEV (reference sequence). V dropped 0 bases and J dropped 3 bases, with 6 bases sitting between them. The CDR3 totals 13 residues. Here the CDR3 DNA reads TGTGCCAGCAGTTTATCCCGCGGCTACGAGCAGTACTTC. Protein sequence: CASSLSRGYEQYF.

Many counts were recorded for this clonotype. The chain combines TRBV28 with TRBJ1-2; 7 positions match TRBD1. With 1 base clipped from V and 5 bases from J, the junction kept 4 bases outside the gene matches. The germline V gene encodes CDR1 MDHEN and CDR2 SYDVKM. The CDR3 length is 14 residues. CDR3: CASSLYRGGYGYTF. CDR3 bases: TGTGCCAGCAGTTTATACAGGGGAGGGTATGGCTACACCTTC.

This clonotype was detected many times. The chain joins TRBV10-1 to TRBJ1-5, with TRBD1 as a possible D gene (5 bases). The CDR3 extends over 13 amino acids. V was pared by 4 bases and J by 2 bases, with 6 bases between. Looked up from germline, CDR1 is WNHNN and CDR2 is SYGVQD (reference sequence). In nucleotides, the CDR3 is TGCGCCAGCAGTGCACAGGGCAATCAGCCCCAGCATTTT. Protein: CASSAQGNQPQHF.